This TCR beta chain was sequenced for a study of PD-1 blockade in classical Hodgkin lymphoma. The trim removed 6 bases at V and 8 bases at J, leaving 14 bases unmatched. Germline CDR1 and CDR2: PRHDT and FYEKMQ (reference sequence). This CDR3 has 16 residues. Each and every patient relapsed after autologous stem cell transplantation, and patients got differing brentuximab vedotin exposure. The assay was immunoSEQ multiplex PCR, and TCRdb's table has in-frame clones only and misses some. This repertoire shows over 80,000 clones, 92% found once; its top ten account for 2.5% to 3.5%. The sequence came from a human donor with classical Hodgkin lymphoma. The chain couples TRBV13 to TRBJ2-1, with 9 positions matching TRBD2. The specimen comprised peripheral blood mononuclear cells (PBMCs), sampled at baseline. CDR3 coding DNA: TGTGCCAGCAGACCTCGGTGGCTAGCGGGAAACCATGAGCAGTTCTTC. Translated, it gives CASRPRWLAGNHEQFF.